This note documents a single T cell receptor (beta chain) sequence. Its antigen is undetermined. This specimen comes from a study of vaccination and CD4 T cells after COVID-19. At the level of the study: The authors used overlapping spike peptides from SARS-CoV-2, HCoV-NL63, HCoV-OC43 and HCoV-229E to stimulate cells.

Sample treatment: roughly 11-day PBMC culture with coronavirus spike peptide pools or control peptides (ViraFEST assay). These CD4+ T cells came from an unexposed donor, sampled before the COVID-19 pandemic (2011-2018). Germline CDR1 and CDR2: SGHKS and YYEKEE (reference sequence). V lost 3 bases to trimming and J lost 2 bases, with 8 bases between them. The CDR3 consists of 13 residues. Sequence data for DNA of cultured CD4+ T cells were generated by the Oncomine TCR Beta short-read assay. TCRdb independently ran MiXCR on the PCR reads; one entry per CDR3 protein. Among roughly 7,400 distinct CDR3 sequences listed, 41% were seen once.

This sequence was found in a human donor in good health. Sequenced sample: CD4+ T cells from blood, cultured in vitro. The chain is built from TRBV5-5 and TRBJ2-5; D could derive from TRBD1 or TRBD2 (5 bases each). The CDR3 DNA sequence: TGTGCCAGCAGCTGGGGACGTCAAGAGACCCAGTACTTC. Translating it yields CASSWGRQETQYF.